One sample yielded the 15 T cell receptor beta chains listed below, sequenced in a study of cytomegalovirus exposure and HLA in healthy donors. Primers for the PCR totalled 60 Vbeta and 13 Jbeta. The method was immunoSEQ multiplex PCR; TCRdb's version includes in-frame clones alone and lacks a portion of them. The sample lists 150,000 or so clones; 70% to 85% were seen once. The sample taken for sequencing was PBMCs. These receptors were taken from a man aged 30 to 45 in good health and CMV-seropositive.

The rearrangement links TRBV6-5 to TRBJ2-7; 8 positions agree with TRBD1. The V gene's germline CDR1 is MNHEY and CDR2 SVGAGI. V lost 5 bases and J lost 3; bases outside the gene matches: 6. The CDR3 has 14 residues. CDR3 sequence: CASSVGGQGYEQYF. Written as DNA, the CDR3 is TGTGCCAGCAGTGTAGGAGGACAGGGCTACGAGCAGTACTTC.

This chain uses TRBV18 with TRBJ1-1; 9 nucleotides agree with TRBD1. Germline V lookup: CDR1 KGHSH, CDR2 LQKENI. The CDR3 is 15 amino acids. Trimming removed 4 bases from V and 2 bases from J; junction bases left unmatched: 5. The chain's CDR3 is CASSLRTGENTEAFF. The CDR3 DNA is TGTGCCAGCTCACTGCGGACAGGGGAAAACACTGAAGCTTTCTTT.

The V call is TRBV6-1, the J call TRBJ2-4, with TRBD1 as a possible D gene (6 bases). CDR1 is MNHNS and CDR2 is SASEGT in the germline V gene. The CDR3 extends over 13 amino acids. V was trimmed by 1 base and J by 5 bases, leaving 6 bases between them. CDR3 in amino acids: CASSEGTENIQYF. Written as DNA, the CDR3 is TGTGCCAGCAGTGAAGGGACAGAAAACATTCAGTACTTC.

A word on this clone: At one of its ends the junction is not consistent with the germline gene, which may arise from a read error. The same CDR3 arises from other DNA sequences in this sample as well. The rearrangement joins TRBV28 to TRBJ1-4; 9 bases are shared with TRBD1. Germline V gene lookup returns CDR1 MDHEN and CDR2 SYDVKM. CDR3 size: 17 residues. CDR3 bases: TGCGCCAGCAGTTCACCGGGACAGGGTGCAACTAATGAAAAACTGTTTTTT. Translated, it gives CASSSPGQGATNEKLFF.

The chain is built from TRBV25-1 and TRBJ2-7; tentative D call: TRBD2 (5 bases). This CDR3 has 15 amino acids. The V and J ends lost 4 bases and 2 bases respectively, with 15 bases between them. Germline V gene lookup returns CDR1 MGHDK and CDR2 SYGVNS. The CDR3 sequence: CASSAPERPAYEQYF. CDR3 sequence (DNA): TGTGCCAGCAGTGCGCCTGAGCGGCCTGCCTACGAGCAGTACTTC.

The chain couples TRBV6-1 to TRBJ2-2; D possibly corresponds to TRBD1 (6 bases). CDR3 size: 13 residues. Germline CDR1 MNHNS, CDR2 SASEGT. V was shortened by 11 bases and J by 3 bases, with 13 bases between the two germline ends. This CDR3 is CAGLQGYTGELFF. The CDR3 DNA follows: TGTGCCGGGTTACAGGGATACACCGGGGAGCTGTTTTTT.

The rearrangement links TRBV19 to TRBJ2-2; 9 bases are shared with TRBD1. Unmatched junction bases numbered 5, after V lost 5 bases and J lost 7 bases. Germline CDR1 reads LNHDA; CDR2 reads SQIVND (reference sequence). The CDR3 length is 14 residues. As DNA, the CDR3 is TGTGCCAGTAGTGCCAGGGACAGGGTCGGGGAGCTGTTTTTT. It translates to CASSARDRVGELFF.

The rearrangement uses TRBV5-5 and TRBJ2-3; 9 nucleotides match TRBD2. The CDR3 is 16 amino acids. The V gene end was trimmed by 2 bases and the J gene end by 4 bases; junction bases not matched to a gene: 8. Germline V gene lookup returns CDR1 SGHKS and CDR2 YYEKEE (reference sequence). The chain's CDR3 is CASSFSGSVSSDTQYF. The DNA of the CDR3 is TGTGCCAGCAGCTTTAGCGGGAGCGTCAGTTCAGATACGCAGTATTTT.

This clone has more than one count but fewer than ten. This chain's CDR3 is CASSKGAQDRTDTQYF. The DNA of the CDR3 is TGTGCCAGCAGCAAAGGGGCGCAGGATCGCACAGATACGCAGTATTTT. The V gene is TRBV21-1, the J gene TRBJ2-3; TRBD1, the table's D call, lacks a check against the DNA. TRBV21-1 is marked as a pseudogene. The CDR3 covers 16 residues.

The chain joins TRBV5-1 to TRBJ2-5; 10 bases agree with TRBD2. The DNA end is a closer match to TRBJ2-7, so the J assignment may be wrong. Germline values: CDR1 SGHRS, CDR2 YFSETQ. CDR3 length equals 16 residues. Here the CDR3 reads CASSLVPSGSGDEQYF. As DNA, the CDR3 is TGCGCCAGCAGCTTGGTCCCTAGCGGGAGTGGCGACGAGCAGTACTTC.

The chain has TRBV28 and TRBJ1-5, with D uncertain. The CDR3 has 14 residues. V was pared by 3 bases and J by 0 bases, with 6 bases between. Looked up from germline, CDR1 is MDHEN and CDR2 is SYDVKM. The CDR3 protein is CASSFIFSNQPQHF. In DNA form, the CDR3 reads TGTGCCAGCAGTTTTATATTTAGCAATCAGCCCCAGCATTTT.

V gene TRBV13 combines with J gene TRBJ2-7, with TRBD2 identical over 10 bases. The V gene's germline CDR1 is PRHDT and CDR2 FYEKMQ (reference sequence). V shed 4 bases and J 4 bases; nucleotides not matched to a gene: 7. The CDR3 is 15 amino acids. The CDR3 nucleotides read TGTGCCAGCAGCTCTCGGGCTAGCGGGGGTTACGAGCAGTACTTC. It encodes CASSSRASGGYEQYF.

This clone was seen once. The chain recombines TRBV4-1 with TRBJ2-5; 10 bases map to TRBD1. Trimming cost V 4 bases and J 1 base; bases outside gene matches: 12. There are 18 residues in the CDR3. Germline CDR1 MGHRA, CDR2 YSYEKL. The chain's CDR3 is CASSPHGGGQGFQETQYF. CDR3 DNA: TGCGCCAGCAGCCCCCACGGGGGGGGACAGGGGTTCCAAGAGACCCAGTACTTC.

This CDR3 is CASSKDREMEAFF. The CDR3 coding sequence is TGTGCCAGTAGTAAAGACAGGGAAATGGAAGCTTTCTTT. The chain recombines TRBV19 with TRBJ1-1; 7 positions agree with TRBD1. V was clipped by 4 bases and J by 8 bases; unmatched bases: 7. There are 13 residues in the CDR3. Germline V gives CDR1 LNHDA, CDR2 SQIVND (reference sequence).

The chain has TRBV11-2 and TRBJ2-3; 10 bases are a match to TRBD1. Germline V gene sequence: CDR1 SGHAT, CDR2 FQNNGV. After removal of 4 bases from V and 3 bases from J, the junction contained 10 bases not matched to a gene. This CDR3 has 17 amino acids. The CDR3 is CASSSWRQGAWTDTQYF. In DNA, the CDR3 is TGTGCCAGCAGCTCATGGAGACAGGGGGCGTGGACAGATACGCAGTATTTT.